This T cell receptor (beta chain) was recorded in a study of T cells of healthy individuals. One entry per CDR3 protein results from TCRdb running MiXCR on the 5' RACE reads. Of tens of thousands of distinct CDR3 sequences in the sample, about a sixth were seen once. The CDR3 covers 14 residues. The junction had 10 bases not matched to a gene; V was cut back by 4 bases and J by 6 bases. Looked up from germline, CDR1 is DFQATT and CDR2 is SNEGSKA (reference sequence). The rearrangement joins TRBV20-1 to TRBJ2-5; TRBD2 agrees at 8 bases. This TCR came from a human donor in good health. CDR3: CSATEPRGGKTQYF. The CDR3 nucleotides read TGCAGTGCTACAGAACCCCGGGGGGGTAAGACCCAGTACTTC.